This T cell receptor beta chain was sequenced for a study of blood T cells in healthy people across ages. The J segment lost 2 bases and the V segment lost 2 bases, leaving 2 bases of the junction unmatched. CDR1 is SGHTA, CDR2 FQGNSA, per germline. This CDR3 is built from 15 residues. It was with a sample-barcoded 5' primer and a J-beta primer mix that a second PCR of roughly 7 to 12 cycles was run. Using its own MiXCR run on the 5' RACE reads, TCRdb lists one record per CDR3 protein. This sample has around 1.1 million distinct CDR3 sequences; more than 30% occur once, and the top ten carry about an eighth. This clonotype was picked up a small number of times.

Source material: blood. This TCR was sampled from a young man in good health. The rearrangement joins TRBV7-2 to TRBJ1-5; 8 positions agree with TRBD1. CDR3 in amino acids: CASSLMTGGNQPQHF. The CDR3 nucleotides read TGTGCCAGCAGCTTAATGACAGGGGGCAATCAGCCCCAGCATTTT.